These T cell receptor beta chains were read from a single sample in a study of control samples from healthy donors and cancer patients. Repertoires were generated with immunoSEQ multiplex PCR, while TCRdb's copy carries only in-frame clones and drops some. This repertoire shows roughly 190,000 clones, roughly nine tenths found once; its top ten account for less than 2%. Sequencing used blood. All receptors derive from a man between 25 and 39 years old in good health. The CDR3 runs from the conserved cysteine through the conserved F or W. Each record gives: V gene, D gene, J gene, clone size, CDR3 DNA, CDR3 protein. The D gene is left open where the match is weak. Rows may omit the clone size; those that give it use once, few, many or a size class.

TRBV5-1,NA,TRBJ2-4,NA,TGCGCCAGCAGTTCGCAGGGGCTAGCCAAAAACATTCAGTACTTC,CASSSQGLAKNIQYF
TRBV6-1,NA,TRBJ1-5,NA,TGTGCCAGCAGTGAAGGGAATCAGCCCCAGCATTTT,CASSEGNQPQHF
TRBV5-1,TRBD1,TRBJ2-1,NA,TGCGCCAGCAGCACAGGGGTTACAGGCAATGAGCAGTTCTTC,CASSTGVTGNEQFF
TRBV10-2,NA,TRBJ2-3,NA,TGCGCCAGCAGTGAGAGAGATACGCAGTATTTT,CASSERDTQYF
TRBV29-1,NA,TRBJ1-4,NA,TGCAGCGTTTCGAGCAGTGGAAAACTGTTTTTT,CSVSSSGKLFF
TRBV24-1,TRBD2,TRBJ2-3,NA,TGTGCCACCAGTGATTTAGCGGGGGGGAGCACAGATACGCAGTATTTT,CATSDLAGGSTDTQYF
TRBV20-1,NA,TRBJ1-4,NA,TGCAGTGCTAGAGATCGTGAAAAACTGTTTTTT,CSARDREKLFF
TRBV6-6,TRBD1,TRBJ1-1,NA,TGTGCCAGCAGTTACCGGGGACAGGGATGGGCTTTCTTT,CASSYRGQGWAFF
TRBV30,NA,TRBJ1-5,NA,TGTGCCTGGAGTGTACGGGGGCACGGCAATCAGCCCCAGCATTTT,CAWSVRGHGNQPQHF
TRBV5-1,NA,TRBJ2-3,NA,TGCGCCAGCAGCCCAGGGTCGGGGACAGATACGCAGTATTTT,CASSPGSGTDTQYF
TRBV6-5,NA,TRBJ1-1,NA,TGTGCCAGCAGGGGGGATCATCCTGAAGCTTTCTTT,CASRGDHPEAFF
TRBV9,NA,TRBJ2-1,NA,TGTGCCAGCAGCGTAGATCCGGGGTCCTACAATGAGCAGTTCTTC,CASSVDPGSYNEQFF
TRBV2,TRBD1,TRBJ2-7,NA,TGTGCCAGCAGTCGACAGGGTTACTACGAGCAGTACTTC,CASSRQGYYEQYF
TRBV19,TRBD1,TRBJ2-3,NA,TGTGCCAGTTCGGAACCAGGACAGGGGAGTGATACGCAGTATTTT,CASSEPGQGSDTQYF
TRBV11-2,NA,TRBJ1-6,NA,TGTGCCAGCAGCTTAGATAGGCCCTCGTATAATTCACCCCTCCACTTT,CASSLDRPSYNSPLHF
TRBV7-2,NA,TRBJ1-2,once,TGTGCCAGCAGCTTCGCCAGGTGGCGGCGCGGCTACACCTTC,CASSFARWRRGYTF
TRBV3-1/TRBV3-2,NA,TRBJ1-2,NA,TGTGCCAGCAGCCAAGCGGCCAGCAACTATGGCTACACCTTC,CASSQAASNYGYTF
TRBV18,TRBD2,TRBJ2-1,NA,TGTGCCAGCTCAGCTCCGGGACTAGCGGTTTTGGATGAGCAGTTCTTC,CASSAPGLAVLDEQFF
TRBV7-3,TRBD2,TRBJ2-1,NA,TGTGCCAGCAGCCCCAGACGGGGGGATGAGCAGTTCTTC,CASSPRRGDEQFF
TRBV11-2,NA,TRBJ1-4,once,TGTGCCAGCAGCGCGGGGTGGGCCAAGAATGAAAAACTGTTTTTT,CASSAGWAKNEKLFF
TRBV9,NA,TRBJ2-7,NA,TGTGCCAGCAGCGTAGTGCCAGGCTCCTACGAGCAGTACTTC,CASSVVPGSYEQYF
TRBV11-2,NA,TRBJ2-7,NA,TGTGCCAGCAGCTTAGATCTCGCGGGGACGACCTACGAGCAGTACTTC,CASSLDLAGTTYEQYF
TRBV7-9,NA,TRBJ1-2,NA,TGTGCCAGCAGCTTACGGAGAGGAGATGGCTACACCTTC,CASSLRRGDGYTF
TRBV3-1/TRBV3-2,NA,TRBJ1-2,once,TGTGCCAGCAGCCAAGGTTGGTATGGCTACACCTTC,CASSQGWYGYTF
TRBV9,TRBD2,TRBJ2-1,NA,TGTGCCAGCAGCGCTAGCGGGAGCTCCTACAATGAGCAGTTCTTC,CASSASGSSYNEQFF
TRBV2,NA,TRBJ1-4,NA,TGTGCCAGCAGTGAGGGGGGTAACGAAAAACTGTTTTTT,CASSEGGNEKLFF
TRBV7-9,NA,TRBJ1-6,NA,TGTGCCAGCAGCCTTGACACAAACCCCTATAATTCACCCCTCCACTTT,CASSLDTNPYNSPLHF
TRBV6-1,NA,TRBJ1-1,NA,TGTGCCAGCAGTGATGGGTGGGAGAACACTGAAGCTTTCTTT,CASSDGWENTEAFF
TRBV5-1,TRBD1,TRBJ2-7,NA,TGCGCCAGCAGCCTCGGACAGGGAGTACGTTACGAGCAGTACTTC,CASSLGQGVRYEQYF
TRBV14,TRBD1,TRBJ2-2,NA,TGTGCCAGCAGCCAGCTTGACAGGGGAACTTACACCGGGGAGCTGTTTTTT,CASSQLDRGTYTGELFF
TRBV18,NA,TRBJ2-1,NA,TGTGCCAGCTCACCACCGGCGGACGCCTACAATGAGCAGTTCTTC,CASSPPADAYNEQFF
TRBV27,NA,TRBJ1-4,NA,TGTGCCAGCAGTTTCACGTCCCTTAATGAAAAACTGTTTTTT,CASSFTSLNEKLFF
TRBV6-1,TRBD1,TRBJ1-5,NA,TGTGCCAGCAGTGTCGGACAGGGGATCAACAATCAGCCCCAGCATTTT,CASSVGQGINNQPQHF
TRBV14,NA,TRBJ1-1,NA,TGTGCCAGCAGCCAAGAGACAGTTTATATGAACACTGAAGCTTTCTTT,CASSQETVYMNTEAFF
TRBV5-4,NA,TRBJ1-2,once,TGTGCCAGCAGCTTGGACAGGAGAGGCTATGGCTACACCTTC,CASSLDRRGYGYTF
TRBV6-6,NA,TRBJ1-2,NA,TGTGCCAGCAGTCGAAACGGGGGGCGAGCTAACTATGGCTACACCTTC,CASSRNGGRANYGYTF
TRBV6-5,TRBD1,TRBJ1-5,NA,TGTGCCAGCAGAAGGACAGGGTATCAGCCCCAGCATTTT,CASRRTGYQPQHF
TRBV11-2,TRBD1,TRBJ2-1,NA,TGTGCCAGCAGCGGAGACAGGGGGCGACCGGGCAATGAGCAGTTCTTC,CASSGDRGRPGNEQFF
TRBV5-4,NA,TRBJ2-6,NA,TGTGCCAGCAGCTTGTCAGGGACTGGGGCCAACGTCCTGACTTTC,CASSLSGTGANVLTF
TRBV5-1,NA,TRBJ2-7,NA,TGCGCCAGCAGCCCCGGACATAGGGACTCCTACGAGCAGTACTTC,CASSPGHRDSYEQYF
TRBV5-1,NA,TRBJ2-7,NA,TGCGCCAGCAGCTCTAGGGACGGGACCTACGAGCAGTACTTC,CASSSRDGTYEQYF
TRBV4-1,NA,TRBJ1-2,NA,TGCGCCAGCAGCCAAGAGGGCAGGTTAGACTATGGCTACACCTTC,CASSQEGRLDYGYTF
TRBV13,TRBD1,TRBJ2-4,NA,TGTGCCAGCAGTCCCCAGGGGGACGGGTTAGCCAAAAACATTCAGTACTTC,CASSPQGDGLAKNIQYF
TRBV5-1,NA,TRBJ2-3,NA,TGCGCCAGCTGGGGCGGGGAGAGCACAGATACGCAGTATTTT,CASWGGESTDTQYF
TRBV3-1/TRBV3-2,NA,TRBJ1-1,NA,TGTGCCAGCAGCCAAGAGGGTTGGGGGCACACTGAAGCTTTCTTT,CASSQEGWGHTEAFF
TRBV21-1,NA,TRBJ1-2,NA,TGTGCCAGCAGCAAACTACGCAGTCCTCTCTACTATGGCTACACCTTC,CASSKLRSPLYYGYTF
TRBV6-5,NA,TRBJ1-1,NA,TGTGCCAGCAGGGGGCAGGGATGGGAGAGGACTGAAGCTTTCTTT,CASRGQGWERTEAFF
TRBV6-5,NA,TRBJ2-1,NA,TGTGCCAGCAGTACCCCCTCTAGCATGGTGAATGAGCAGTTCTTC,CASSTPSSMVNEQFF
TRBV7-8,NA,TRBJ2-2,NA,TGTGCCAGCAGCTTAGCAGTGGCCGGGGAGCTGTTTTTT,CASSLAVAGELFF
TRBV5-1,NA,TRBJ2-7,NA,TGCGCCAGCAGCTTGGATCAGGGGTACGAGCAGTACTTC,CASSLDQGYEQYF
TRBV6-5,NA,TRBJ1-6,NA,TGTGCCAGCAGTTACAACGACAACGGAGATTCACCCCTCCACTTT,CASSYNDNGDSPLHF
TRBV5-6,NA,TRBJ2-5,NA,TGTGCCAGCAGCTTCTCTGTGTCTTTGGAGACCCAGTACTTC,CASSFSVSLETQYF
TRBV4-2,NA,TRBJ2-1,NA,TGTGCCAGCAGCCAAGATGGGCCGATGGACAATGAGCAGTTCTTC,CASSQDGPMDNEQFF
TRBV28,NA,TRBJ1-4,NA,TGTGCCAGCAGTTTGGTGGGCCGTGGGGAAAAACTGTTTTTT,CASSLVGRGEKLFF
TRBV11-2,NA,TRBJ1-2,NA,TGTGCCAGCAGCTCGGGACCGAGGCTCCCTTATGGCTACACCTTC,CASSSGPRLPYGYTF